Each of the 6 T cell receptor beta chains below was sequenced from the same sample in a study of OX40 agonist ivuxolimab in advanced cancers. Repertoires were generated with immunoSEQ multiplex PCR, while TCRdb's copy carries only in-frame clones and drops some. This sample has about 83,000 clones, with less than 85% found just once. Source: CD4+ or CD8+ T cells sorted from blood, taken in a trial of the OX40 agonist ivuxolimab. The receptors originated from an adult with an advanced solid tumor such as melanoma, head and neck, liver or kidney cancer.

This chain links TRBV7-2 with TRBJ1-5; no firm D call. Germline V gene data show CDR1 as SGHTA and CDR2 as FQGNSA. The CDR3 runs to 15 residues. The V and J ends lost 1 base and 5 bases respectively, with 12 bases between them. Here the CDR3 DNA reads TGTGCCAGCAGCTTAGATGGGGTGAGGGATCAGCCCCAGCATTTT. Residues: CASSLDGVRDQPQHF.

This chain uses TRBV6-1 with TRBJ1-5, with a possible D match to TRBD1 (5 bases). Germline V lookup: CDR1 MNHNS, CDR2 SASEGT. The CDR3 is made up of 16 amino acids. The V end lost 3 bases, the J end lost 7 bases, and 19 bases lay between the germline ends. CDR3 region: CASSDPGAGGWQPQHF. The CDR3 bases are TGTGCCAGCAGTGATCCCGGGGCCGGAGGTTGGCAGCCCCAGCATTTT.

This chain links TRBV21-1 with TRBJ1-3. TRBV21-1 is deemed a pseudogene. This CDR3 comprises 15 residues. CDR3 coding DNA: TGTGCCAGCAGCAAAAACCGGCATGGGGGAAACACCATATATTTT. This gives the protein CASSKNRHGGNTIYF.

The chain carries TRBV7-9 and TRBJ1-5; weak D call: TRBD1 (5 bases). V was trimmed by 5 bases and J by 5 bases, leaving 10 bases between them. The CDR3 loop spans 13 amino acids. Per germline, CDR1 SEHNR and CDR2 FQNEAQ (reference sequence). CDR3 loop: CASSQSGDQPQHF. The CDR3 nucleotides read TGTGCCAGCAGCCAATCGGGGGATCAGCCCCAGCATTTT.

The V gene is TRBV7-9, the J gene TRBJ2-7, with TRBD1 matching over 7 bases. The V gene end was trimmed by 5 bases and the J gene end by 1 base; junction bases not matched to a gene: 8. This CDR3 comprises 15 residues. CDR1 and CDR2 from the germline V gene are SEHNR and FQNEAQ (reference sequence). CDR3 in DNA: TGTGCCAGCAGCAACCGGGACAGAGGGTCCTACGAGCAGTACTTC. It is translated as CASSNRDRGSYEQYF.

The chain uses TRBV10-2 and TRBJ1-2; D not certain. The CDR3 totals 11 residues. Germline CDR1 is WSHSY and CDR2 is SAAADI. V was cut by 5 bases and J by 4 bases, with 5 bases left in between. For the CDR3, the DNA is TGCGCCAGCAGTCCCTCCTATGGCTACACCTTC. Amino acids: CASSPSYGYTF.